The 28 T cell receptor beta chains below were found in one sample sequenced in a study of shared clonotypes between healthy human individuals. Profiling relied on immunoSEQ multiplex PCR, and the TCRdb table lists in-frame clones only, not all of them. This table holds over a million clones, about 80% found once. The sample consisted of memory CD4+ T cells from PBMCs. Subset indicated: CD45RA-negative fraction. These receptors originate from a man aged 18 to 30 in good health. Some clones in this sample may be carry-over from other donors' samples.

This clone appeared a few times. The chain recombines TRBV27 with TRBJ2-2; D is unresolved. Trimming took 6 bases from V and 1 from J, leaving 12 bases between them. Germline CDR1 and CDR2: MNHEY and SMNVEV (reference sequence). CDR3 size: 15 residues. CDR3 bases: TGTGCCAGCAGCCCCTGGCGTCAGAACACCGGGGAGCTGTTTTTT. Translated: CASSPWRQNTGELFF.

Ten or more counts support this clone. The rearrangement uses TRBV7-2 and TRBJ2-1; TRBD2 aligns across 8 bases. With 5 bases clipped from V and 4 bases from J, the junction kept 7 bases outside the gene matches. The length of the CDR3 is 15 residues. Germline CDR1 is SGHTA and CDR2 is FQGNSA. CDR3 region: CASSPIAGTYNEQFF. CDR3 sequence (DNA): TGTGCCAGCAGCCCTATAGCGGGAACGTACAATGAGCAGTTCTTC.

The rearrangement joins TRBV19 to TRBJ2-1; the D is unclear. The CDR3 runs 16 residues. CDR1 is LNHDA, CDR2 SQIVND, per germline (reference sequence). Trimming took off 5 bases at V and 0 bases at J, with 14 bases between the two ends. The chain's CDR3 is CASSPRQPRSYNEQFF. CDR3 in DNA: TGTGCCAGTAGTCCTCGACAACCTCGCTCCTACAATGAGCAGTTCTTC.

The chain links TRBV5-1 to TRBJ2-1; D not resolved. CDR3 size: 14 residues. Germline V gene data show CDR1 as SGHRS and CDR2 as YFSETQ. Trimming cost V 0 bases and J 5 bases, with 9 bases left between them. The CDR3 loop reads CASSLVYKNNEQFF. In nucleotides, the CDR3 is TGCGCCAGCAGCTTGGTATATAAGAACAATGAGCAGTTCTTC.

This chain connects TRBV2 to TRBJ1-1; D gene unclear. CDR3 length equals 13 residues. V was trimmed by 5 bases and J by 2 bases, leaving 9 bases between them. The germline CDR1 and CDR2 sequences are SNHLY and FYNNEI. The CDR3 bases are TGTGCCAGCAGTAGAGACCTTAACACTGAAGCTTTCTTT. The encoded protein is CASSRDLNTEAFF.

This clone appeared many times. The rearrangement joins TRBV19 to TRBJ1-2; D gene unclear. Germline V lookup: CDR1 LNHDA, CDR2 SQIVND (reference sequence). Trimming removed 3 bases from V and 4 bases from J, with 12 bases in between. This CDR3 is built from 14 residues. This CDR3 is CASSIKAVGYGYTF. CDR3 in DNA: TGTGCCAGTAGTATTAAGGCGGTTGGCTATGGCTACACCTTC.

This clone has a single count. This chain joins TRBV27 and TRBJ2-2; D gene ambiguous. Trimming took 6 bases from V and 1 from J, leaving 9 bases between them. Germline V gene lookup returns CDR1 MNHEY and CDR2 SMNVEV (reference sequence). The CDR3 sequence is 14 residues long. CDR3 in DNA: TGTGCCAGCAGACTAACCCAGAACACCGGGGAGCTGTTTTTT. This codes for CASRLTQNTGELFF.

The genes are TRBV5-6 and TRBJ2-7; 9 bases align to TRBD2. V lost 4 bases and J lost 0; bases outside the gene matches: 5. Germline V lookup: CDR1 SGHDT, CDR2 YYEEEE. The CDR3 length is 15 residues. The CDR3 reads CASSRSGRLSYEQYF. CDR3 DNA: TGTGCCAGCAGCCGCAGCGGGAGGCTCTCCTACGAGCAGTACTTC.

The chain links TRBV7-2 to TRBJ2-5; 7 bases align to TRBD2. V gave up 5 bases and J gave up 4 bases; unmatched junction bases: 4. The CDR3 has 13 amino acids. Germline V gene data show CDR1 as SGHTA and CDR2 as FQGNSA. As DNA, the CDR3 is TGTGCCAGCAGCCGGGGGGTTAGAGAGACCCAGTACTTC. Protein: CASSRGVRETQYF.

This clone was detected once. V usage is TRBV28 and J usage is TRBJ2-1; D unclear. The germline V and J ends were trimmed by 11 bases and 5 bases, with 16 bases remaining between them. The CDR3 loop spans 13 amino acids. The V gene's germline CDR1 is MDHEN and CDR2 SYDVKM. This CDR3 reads CAGQALRNNEQFF. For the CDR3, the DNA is TGTGCCGGCCAGGCCCTGCGGAACAATGAGCAGTTCTTC. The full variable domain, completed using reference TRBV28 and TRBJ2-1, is DVKVTQSSRYLVKRTGEKVFLECVQDMDHENMFWYRQDPGLGLRLIYFSYDVKMKEKGDIPEGYSVSREKKERFSLILESASTNQTSMYLCAGQALRNNEQFFGPGTRLTVL.

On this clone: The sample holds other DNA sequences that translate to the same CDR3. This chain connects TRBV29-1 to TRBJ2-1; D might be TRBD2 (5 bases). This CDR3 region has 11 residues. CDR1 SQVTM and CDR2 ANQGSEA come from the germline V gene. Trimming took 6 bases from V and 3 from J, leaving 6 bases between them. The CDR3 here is CSVGDYNEQFF. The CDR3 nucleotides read TGCAGCGTCGGGGACTACAATGAGCAGTTCTTC.

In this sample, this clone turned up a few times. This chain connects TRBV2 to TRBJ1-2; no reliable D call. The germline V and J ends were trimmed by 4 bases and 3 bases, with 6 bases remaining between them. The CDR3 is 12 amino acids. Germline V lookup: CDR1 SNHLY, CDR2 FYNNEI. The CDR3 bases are TGTGCCAGCAGTGGCCACGACTATGGCTACACCTTC. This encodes CASSGHDYGYTF.

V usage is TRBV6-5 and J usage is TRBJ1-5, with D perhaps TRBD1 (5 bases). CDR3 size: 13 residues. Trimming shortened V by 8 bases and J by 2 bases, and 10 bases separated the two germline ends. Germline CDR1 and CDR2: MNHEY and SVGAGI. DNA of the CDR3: TGTGCCAGCGGGTGGGGGGGCAATCAGCCCCAGCATTTT. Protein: CASGWGGNQPQHF.

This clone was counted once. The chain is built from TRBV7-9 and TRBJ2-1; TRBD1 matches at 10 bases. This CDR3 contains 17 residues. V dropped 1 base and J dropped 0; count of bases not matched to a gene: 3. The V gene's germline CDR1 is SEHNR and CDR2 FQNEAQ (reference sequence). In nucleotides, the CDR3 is TGTGCCAGCAGCTTAGGGAGGACAGGGGGCTCCTACAATGAGCAGTTCTTC. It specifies CASSLGRTGGSYNEQFF.

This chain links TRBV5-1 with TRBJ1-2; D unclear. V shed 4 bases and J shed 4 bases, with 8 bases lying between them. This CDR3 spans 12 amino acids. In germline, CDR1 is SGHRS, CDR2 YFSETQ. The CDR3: CASSLLGYGYTF. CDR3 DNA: TGCGCCAGCAGCCTACTTGGCTATGGCTACACCTTC.

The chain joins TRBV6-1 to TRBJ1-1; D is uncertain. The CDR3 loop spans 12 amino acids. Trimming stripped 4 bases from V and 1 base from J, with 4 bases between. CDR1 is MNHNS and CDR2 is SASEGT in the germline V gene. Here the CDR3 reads CASSVQNTEAFF. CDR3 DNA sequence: TGTGCCAGCAGTGTACAGAACACTGAAGCTTTCTTT.

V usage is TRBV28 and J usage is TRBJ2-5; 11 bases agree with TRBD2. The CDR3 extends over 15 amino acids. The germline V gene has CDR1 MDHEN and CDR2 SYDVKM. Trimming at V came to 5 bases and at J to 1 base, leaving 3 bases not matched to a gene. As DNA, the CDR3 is TGTGCCAGCAGTACAACTAGCGGGAGCCAAGAGACCCAGTACTTC. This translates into CASSTTSGSQETQYF.

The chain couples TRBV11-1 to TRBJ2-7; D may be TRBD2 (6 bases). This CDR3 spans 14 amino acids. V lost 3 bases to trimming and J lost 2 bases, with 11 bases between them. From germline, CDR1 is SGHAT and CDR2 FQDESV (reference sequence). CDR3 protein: CASSLWGDAYEQYF. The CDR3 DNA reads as TGTGCCAGCAGCTTGTGGGGGGATGCCTACGAGCAGTACTTC.

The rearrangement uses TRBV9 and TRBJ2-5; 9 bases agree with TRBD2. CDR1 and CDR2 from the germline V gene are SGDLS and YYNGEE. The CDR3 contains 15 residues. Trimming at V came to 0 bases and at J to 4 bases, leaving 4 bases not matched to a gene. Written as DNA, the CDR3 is TGTGCCAGCAGCGTAGGTAGCGGGAGAACAGAGACCCAGTACTTC. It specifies CASSVGSGRTETQYF.

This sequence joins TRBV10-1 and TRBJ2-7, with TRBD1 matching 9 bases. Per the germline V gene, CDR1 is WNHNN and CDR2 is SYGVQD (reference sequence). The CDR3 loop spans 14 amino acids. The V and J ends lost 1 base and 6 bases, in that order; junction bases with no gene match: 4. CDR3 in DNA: TGCGCCAGCAGTGAGTTACAGGGGGCTGGCGAGCAGTACTTC. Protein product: CASSELQGAGEQYF.

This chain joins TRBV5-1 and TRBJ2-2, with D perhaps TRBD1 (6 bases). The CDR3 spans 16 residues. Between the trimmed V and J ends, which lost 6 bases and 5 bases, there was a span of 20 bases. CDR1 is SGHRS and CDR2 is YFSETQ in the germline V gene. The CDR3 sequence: CASKGSGDLRTGELFF. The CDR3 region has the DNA TGCGCCAGCAAGGGGTCAGGGGATTTAAGAACCGGGGAGCTGTTTTTT.

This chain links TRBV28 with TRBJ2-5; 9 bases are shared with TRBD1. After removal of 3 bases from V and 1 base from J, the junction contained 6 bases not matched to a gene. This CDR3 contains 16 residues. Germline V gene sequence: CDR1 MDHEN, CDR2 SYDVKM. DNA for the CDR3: TGTGCCAGCAGTTTGGGAGGACAGGGGTCCCAAGAGACCCAGTACTTC. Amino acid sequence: CASSLGGQGSQETQYF.

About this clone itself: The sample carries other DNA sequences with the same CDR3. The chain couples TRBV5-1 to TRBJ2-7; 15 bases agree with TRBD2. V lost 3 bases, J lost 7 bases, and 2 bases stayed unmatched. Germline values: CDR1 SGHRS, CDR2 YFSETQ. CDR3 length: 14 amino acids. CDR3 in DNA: TGCGCCAGCAGCTCCGGGACTAGCGGGGGGGAGCAGTACTTC. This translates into CASSSGTSGGEQYF. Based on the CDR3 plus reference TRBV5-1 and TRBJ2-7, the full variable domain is KAGVTQTPRYLIKTRGQQVTLSCSPISGHRSVSWYQQTPGQGLQFLFEYFSETQRNKGNFPGRFSGRQFSNSRSEMNVSTLELGDSALYLCASSSGTSGGEQYFGPGTRLTVT.

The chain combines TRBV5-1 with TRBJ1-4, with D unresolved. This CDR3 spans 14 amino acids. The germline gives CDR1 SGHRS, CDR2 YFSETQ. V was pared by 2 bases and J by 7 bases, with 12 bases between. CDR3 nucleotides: TGCGCCAGCAGCTTCTATTTGGGAGGTGAAAAACTGTTTTTT. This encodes CASSFYLGGEKLFF.

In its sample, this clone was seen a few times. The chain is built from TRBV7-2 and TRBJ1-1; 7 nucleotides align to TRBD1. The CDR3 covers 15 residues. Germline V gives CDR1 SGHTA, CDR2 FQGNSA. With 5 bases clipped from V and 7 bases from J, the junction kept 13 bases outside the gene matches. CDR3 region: CASSRYLTGHLEAFF. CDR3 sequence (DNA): TGTGCCAGCAGCCGATATTTGACAGGGCACCTTGAAGCTTTCTTT.

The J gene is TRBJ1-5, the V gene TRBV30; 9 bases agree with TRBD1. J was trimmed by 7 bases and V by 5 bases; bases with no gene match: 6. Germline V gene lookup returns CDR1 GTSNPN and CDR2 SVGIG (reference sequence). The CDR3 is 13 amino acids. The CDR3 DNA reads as TGTGCCTGGGCCGGACAGGGGAGCCAGCCCCAGCATTTT. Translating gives CAWAGQGSQPQHF.

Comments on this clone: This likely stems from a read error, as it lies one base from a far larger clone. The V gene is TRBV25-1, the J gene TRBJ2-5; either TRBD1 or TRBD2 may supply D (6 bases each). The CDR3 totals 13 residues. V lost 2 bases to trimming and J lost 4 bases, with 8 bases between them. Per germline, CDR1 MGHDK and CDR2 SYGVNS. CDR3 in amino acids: CASSEGGRETQYF. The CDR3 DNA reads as TGTGCCAGCAGTGAAGGGGGGCGAGAGACCCAGTACTTC.

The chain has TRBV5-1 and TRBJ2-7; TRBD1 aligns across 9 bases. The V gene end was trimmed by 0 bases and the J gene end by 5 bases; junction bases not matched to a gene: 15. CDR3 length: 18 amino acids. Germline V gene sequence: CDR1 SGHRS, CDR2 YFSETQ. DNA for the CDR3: TGCGCCAGCAGCTTGGCCTTACTAAACCGGGACAGGGTTGACGAGCAGTACTTC. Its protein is CASSLALLNRDRVDEQYF.